This record covers a single TCR beta chain. The V and J ends lost 0 bases and 8 bases, in that order; junction bases with no gene match: 16. Germline V gene data show CDR1 as MNHEY and CDR2 as SMNVEV (reference sequence). The CDR3 totals 18 residues. The entry originates in a study of cytomegalovirus exposure and HLA in healthy donors. A multiplex PCR was run with 60 Vbeta primers and 13 Jbeta primers. Method: immunoSEQ multiplex PCR; TCRdb's copy keeps in-frame clones and lacks some. The sample comprises roughly 200,000 clones, approximately 9.5% of which are singletons, and approximately 1.3% rests with the top ten.

The chain is built from TRBV27 and TRBJ1-2, with TRBD1 identical over 9 bases. This receptor was taken from a woman aged 30 to 39 in good health and CMV-seropositive. Sequenced material: PBMCs. CDR3 amino acids: CASSLSFRQGVGHRGYTF. As DNA, the CDR3 is TGTGCCAGCAGTTTATCGTTTCGACAGGGGGTTGGACATCGGGGCTACACCTTC.